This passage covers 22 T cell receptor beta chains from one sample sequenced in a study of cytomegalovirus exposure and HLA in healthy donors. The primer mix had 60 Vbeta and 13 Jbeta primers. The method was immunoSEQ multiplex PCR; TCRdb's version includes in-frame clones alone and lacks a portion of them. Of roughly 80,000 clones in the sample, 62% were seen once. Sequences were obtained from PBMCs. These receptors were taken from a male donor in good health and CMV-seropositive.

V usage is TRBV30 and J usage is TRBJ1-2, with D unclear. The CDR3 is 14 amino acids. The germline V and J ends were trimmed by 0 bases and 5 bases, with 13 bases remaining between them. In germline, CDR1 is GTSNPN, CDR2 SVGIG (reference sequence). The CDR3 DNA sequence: TGTGCCTGGAGTGTCGCTGCGGCGGGATATGGCTACACCTTC. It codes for CAWSVAAAGYGYTF.

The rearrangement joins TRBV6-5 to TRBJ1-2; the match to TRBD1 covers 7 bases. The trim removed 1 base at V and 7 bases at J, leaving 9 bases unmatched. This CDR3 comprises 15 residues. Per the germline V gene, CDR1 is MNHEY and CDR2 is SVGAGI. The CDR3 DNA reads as TGTGCCAGCAGTTACTACCCCGGACAGGTTCCTGGCTACACCTTC. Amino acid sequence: CASSYYPGQVPGYTF.

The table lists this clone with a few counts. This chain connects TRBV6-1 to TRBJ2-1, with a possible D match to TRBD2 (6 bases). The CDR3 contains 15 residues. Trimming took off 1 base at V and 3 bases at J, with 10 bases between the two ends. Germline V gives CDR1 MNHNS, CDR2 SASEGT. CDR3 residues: CASSEGLGGYNEQFF. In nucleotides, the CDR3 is TGTGCCAGCAGTGAAGGACTAGGAGGCTACAATGAGCAGTTCTTC.

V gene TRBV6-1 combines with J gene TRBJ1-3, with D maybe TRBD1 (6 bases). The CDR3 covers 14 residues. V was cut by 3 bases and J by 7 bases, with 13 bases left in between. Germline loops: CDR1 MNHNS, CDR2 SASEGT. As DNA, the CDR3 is TGTGCCAGCAGTGAGTGGACAGTCCGGAACACCATATATTTT. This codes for CASSEWTVRNTIYF.

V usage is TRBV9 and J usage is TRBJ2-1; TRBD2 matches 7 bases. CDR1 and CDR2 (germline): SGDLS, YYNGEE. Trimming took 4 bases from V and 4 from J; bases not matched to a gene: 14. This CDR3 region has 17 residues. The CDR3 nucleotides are TGTGCCAGCAGCCCTCCTCAGCGGGGAGCTTTATACAATGAGCAGTTCTTC. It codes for CASSPPQRGALYNEQFF. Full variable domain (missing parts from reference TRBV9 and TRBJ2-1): DSGVTQTPKHLITATGQRVTLRCSPRSGDLSVYWYQQSLDQGLQFLIQYYNGEERAKGNILERFSAQQFPDLHSELNLSSLELGDSALYFCASSPPQRGALYNEQFFGPGTRLTVL.

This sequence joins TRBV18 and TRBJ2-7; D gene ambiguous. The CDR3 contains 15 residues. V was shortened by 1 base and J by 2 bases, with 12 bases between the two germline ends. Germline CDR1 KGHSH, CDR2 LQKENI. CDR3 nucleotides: TGTGCCAGCTCACCACGGTCGGCTAGTGCCTACGAGCAGTACTTC. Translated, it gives CASSPRSASAYEQYF.

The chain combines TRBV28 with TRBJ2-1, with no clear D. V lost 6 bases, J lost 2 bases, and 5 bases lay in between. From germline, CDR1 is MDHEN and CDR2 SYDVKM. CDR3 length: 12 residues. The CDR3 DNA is TGTGCCAGCAGCCTTACCTACAATGAGCAGTTCTTC. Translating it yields CASSLTYNEQFF.

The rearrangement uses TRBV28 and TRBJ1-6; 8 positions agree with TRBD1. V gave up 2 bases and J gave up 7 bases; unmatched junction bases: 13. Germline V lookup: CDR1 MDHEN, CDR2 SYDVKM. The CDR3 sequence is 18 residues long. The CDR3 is CASSLGGQARLGNSPLHF. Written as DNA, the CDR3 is TGTGCCAGCAGTTTAGGGGGACAGGCCAGACTGGGAAATTCACCCCTCCACTTT.

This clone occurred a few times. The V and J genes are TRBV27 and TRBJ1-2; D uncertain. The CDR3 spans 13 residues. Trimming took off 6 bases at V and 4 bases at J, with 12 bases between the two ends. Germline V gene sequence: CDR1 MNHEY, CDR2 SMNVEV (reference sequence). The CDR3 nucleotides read TGTGCCAGCAGACCGACCCCGGGCTATGGCTACACCTTC. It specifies CASRPTPGYGYTF.

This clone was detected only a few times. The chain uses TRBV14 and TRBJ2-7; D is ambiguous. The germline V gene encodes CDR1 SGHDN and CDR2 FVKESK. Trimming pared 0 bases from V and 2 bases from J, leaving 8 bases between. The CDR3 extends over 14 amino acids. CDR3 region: CASSQDNRPYEQYF. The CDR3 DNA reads TGTGCCAGCAGCCAAGACAACAGACCCTACGAGCAGTACTTC.

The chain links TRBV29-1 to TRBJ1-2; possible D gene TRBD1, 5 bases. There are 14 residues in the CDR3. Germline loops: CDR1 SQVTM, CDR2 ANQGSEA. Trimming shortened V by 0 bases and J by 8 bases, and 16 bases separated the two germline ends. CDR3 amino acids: CSVEDLPGAYGYTF. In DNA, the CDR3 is TGCAGCGTTGAAGATCTTCCTGGGGCTTACGGCTACACCTTC. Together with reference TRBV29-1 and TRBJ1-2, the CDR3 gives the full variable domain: SAVISQKPSRDICQRGTSLTIQCQVDSQVTMMFWYRQQPGQSLTLIATANQGSEATYESGFVIDKFPISRPNLTFSTLTVSNMSPEDSSIYLCSVEDLPGAYGYTFGSGTRLTVV.

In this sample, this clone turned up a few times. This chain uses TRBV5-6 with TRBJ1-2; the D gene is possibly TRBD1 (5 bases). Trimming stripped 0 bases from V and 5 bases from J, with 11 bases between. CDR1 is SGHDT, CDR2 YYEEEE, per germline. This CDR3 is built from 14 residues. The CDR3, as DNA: TGTGCCAGCAGCTTGGCCATGGGGACTTATGGCTACACCTTC. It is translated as CASSLAMGTYGYTF.

DNA of the CDR3: TGTGCCAGCAGCGTAGGCGCACAGGGAGGGAGCTCCTACAATGAGCAGTTCTTC. It yields the protein CASSVGAQGGSSYNEQFF. The gene calls are TRBV9 and TRBJ2-1; D perhaps matches TRBD2 (7 bases). This CDR3 is 18 amino acids long. Germline V gives CDR1 SGDLS, CDR2 YYNGEE. V gave up 0 bases and J gave up 0 bases, with 16 bases separating them.

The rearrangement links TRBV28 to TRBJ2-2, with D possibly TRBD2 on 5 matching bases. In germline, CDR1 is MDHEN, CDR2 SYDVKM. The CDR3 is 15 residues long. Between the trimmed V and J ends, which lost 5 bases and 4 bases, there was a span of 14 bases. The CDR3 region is CASSDRLGSTGELFF. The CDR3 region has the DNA TGTGCCAGCAGTGATCGACTGGGGAGCACCGGGGAGCTGTTTTTT.

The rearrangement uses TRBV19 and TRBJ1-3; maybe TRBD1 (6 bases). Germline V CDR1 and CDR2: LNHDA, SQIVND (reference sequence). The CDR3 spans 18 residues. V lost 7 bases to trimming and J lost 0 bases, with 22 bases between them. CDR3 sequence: CASMRAGDTPYSGNTIYF. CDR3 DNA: TGTGCCAGTATGAGGGCAGGGGACACCCCTTACTCTGGAAACACCATATATTTT.

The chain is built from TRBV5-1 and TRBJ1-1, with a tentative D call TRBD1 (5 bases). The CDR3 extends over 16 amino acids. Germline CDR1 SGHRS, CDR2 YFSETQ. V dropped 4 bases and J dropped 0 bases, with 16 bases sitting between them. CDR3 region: CASSNGGEGMNTEAFF. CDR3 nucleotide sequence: TGCGCCAGCAGCAACGGGGGAGAGGGTATGAACACTGAAGCTTTCTTT.

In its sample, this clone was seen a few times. CDR3 nucleotides: TGTGCCAGCAGCTTGGGGGGGGTTAATCAGCCCCAGCATTTT. Translation gives CASSLGGVNQPQHF. This rearrangement joins TRBV5-4 to TRBJ1-5; a weak D match, TRBD1 (5 bases). Looked up from germline, CDR1 is SGHNT and CDR2 is YYREEE (reference sequence). The CDR3 spans 14 residues. V was pared by 0 bases and J by 4 bases, with 8 bases between.

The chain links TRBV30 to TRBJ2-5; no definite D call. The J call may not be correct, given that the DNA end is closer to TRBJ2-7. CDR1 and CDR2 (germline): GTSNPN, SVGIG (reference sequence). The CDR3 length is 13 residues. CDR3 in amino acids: CACLDKSRYEQYF. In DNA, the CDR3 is TGTGCCTGCCTTGACAAGTCCCGCTACGAGCAGTACTTC.

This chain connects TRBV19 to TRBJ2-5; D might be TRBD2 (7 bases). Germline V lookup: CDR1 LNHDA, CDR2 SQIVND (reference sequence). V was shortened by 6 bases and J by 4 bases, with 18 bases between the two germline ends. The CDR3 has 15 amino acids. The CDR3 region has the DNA TGTGCCAGTAGCCCGCGGGCGGGGGCGAGAGAGACCCAGTACTTC. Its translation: CASSPRAGARETQYF. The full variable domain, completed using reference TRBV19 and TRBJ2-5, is DGGITQSPKYLFRKEGQNVTLSCEQNLNHDAMYWYRQDPGQGLRLIYYSQIVNDFQKGDIAEGYSVSREKKESFPLTVTSAQKNPTAFYLCASSPRAGARETQYFGPGTRLLVL.

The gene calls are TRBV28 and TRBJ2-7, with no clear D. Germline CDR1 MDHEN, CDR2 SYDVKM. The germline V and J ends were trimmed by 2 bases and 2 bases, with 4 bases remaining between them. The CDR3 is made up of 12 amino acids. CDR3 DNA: TGTGCCAGCAGTTTAACTGCCTACGAGCAGTACTTC. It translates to CASSLTAYEQYF.

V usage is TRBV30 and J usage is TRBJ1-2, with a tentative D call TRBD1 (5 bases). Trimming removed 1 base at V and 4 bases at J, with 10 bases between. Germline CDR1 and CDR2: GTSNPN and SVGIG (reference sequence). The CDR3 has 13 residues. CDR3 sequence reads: CAWSEGFCYGYTF. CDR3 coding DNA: TGTGCCTGGAGTGAGGGGTTTTGCTATGGCTACACCTTC.

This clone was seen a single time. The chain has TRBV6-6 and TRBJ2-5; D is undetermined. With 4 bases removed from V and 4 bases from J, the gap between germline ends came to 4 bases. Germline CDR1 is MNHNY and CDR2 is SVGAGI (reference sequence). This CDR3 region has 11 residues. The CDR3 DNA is TGTGCCAGCAGTTTACTAGAGACCCAGTACTTC. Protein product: CASSLLETQYF.